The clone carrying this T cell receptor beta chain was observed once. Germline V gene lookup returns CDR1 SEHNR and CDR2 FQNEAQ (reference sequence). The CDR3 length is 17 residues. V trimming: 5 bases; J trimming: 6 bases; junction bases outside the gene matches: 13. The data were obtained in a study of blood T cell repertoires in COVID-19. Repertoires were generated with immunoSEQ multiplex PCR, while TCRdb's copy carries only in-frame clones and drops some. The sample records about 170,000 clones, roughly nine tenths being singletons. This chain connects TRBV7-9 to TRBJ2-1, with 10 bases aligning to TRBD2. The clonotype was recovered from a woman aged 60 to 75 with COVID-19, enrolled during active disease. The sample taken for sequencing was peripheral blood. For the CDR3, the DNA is TGTGCCAGCAGCCCACTAGCGGGGAGAAGATCGAGCAATGAGCAGTTCTTC. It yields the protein CASSPLAGRRSSNEQFF.